What follows are 6 T cell receptor beta chains derived from one specimen sequenced in a study of T cells in Graves' hyperthyroidism and ophthalmopathy. RNA transcripts served as the template for amplifying TCR beta CDR3 regions. The TCR CDR3 was amplified in a first-round RT-PCR using the HTBI primer set. TCRdb redid the calling of the multiplex PCR reads with MiXCR, one entry per CDR3 protein. The sample lists some 98,000 distinct CDR3 sequences, approximately 42% occurring once. The sample consisted of peripheral blood or thyroid tissue (not recorded which). The source is a woman younger than 45 with Graves' hyperthyroidism.

This clonotype was observed many times. The chain joins TRBV2 to TRBJ1-6; the D gene is possibly TRBD1 (6 bases). The CDR3 covers 14 residues. Germline CDR1 and CDR2: SNHLY and FYNNEI. Trimming removed 8 bases from V and 3 bases from J, with 11 bases in between. The CDR3: CASLRQDYNSPLHF. CDR3 DNA sequence: TGTGCCAGCTTAAGACAGGACTATAATTCACCCCTCCACTTT.

This clonotype has ten or more counts. The V call is TRBV20-1, the J call TRBJ2-7; D gene uncertain. Per germline, CDR1 DFQATT and CDR2 SNEGSKA (reference sequence). The CDR3 is 17 amino acids. V dropped 3 bases and J dropped 0 bases, with 21 bases sitting between them. CDR3 coding DNA: TGCAGTGCTAGCCCGCTCGGGCCCCAGGACGGCTCCTACGAGCAGTACTTC. Its translation: CSASPLGPQDGSYEQYF.

By its share, this clonotype is medium-sized (0.01 to 0.1%). The rearrangement joins TRBV10-3 to TRBJ1-5; D remains unclear. CDR1 is ENHRY, CDR2 SYGVKD, per germline. V lost 6 bases and J lost 3, with 12 bases in between. This CDR3 is 14 amino acids long. CDR3 amino acids: CAISMAGYNQPQHF. The CDR3 coding sequence is TGTGCCATCAGCATGGCAGGTTACAATCAGCCCCAGCATTTT.

This clonotype appeared many times. V is TRBV7-2 and J is TRBJ1-5; D unresolved. This CDR3 contains 13 residues. With 2 bases removed from V and 7 bases from J, the gap between germline ends came to 9 bases. The V gene's germline CDR1 is SGHTA and CDR2 FQGNSA. The CDR3 DNA is TGTGCCAGCAGCTTACGGGAGAGGCAGCCCCAGCATTTT. Its protein product is CASSLRERQPQHF.

At least ten counts were recorded for this clonotype. The chain employs TRBV9 and TRBJ2-3; D is unclear. The CDR3 is made up of 13 amino acids. V was trimmed by 1 base and J by 3 bases, leaving 6 bases between them. The germline V gene encodes CDR1 SGDLS and CDR2 YYNGEE. In DNA, the CDR3 is TGTGCCAGCAGCGTACGCCCAACAGATACGCAGTATTTT. Its translation is CASSVRPTDTQYF.

In this sample, this clonotype turned up many times. CDR3 loop: CSARPQEYEQYF. The CDR3 nucleotides read TGCAGTGCTAGGCCTCAAGAATACGAGCAGTACTTC. This chain connects TRBV20-1 to TRBJ2-7; D is undetermined. Germline V gives CDR1 DFQATT, CDR2 SNEGSKA (reference sequence). The CDR3 totals 12 residues. V shed 3 bases and J shed 4 bases, with 10 bases lying between them.